The 11 T cell receptor beta chains reported below all come from one sample, sequenced in a study of blood T cell repertoires in COVID-19. Sequenced by immunoSEQ multiplex PCR; TCRdb stores in-frame clones only, minus some. Here the sample spans under 45,000 clones, about 89% being singletons. Sequenced sample: peripheral blood. These receptors all come from a human donor in a cohort sampled during active COVID-19.

The chain links TRBV27 to TRBJ2-7, with 8 positions matching TRBD1. Trimming cost V 6 bases and J 6 bases; bases outside gene matches: 10. This CDR3 has 14 amino acids. The germline V gene encodes CDR1 MNHEY and CDR2 SMNVEV (reference sequence). CDR3 DNA sequence: TGTGCCAGCAGCCCTTCGACAGGGGACGGCGAGCAGTACTTC. Translation: CASSPSTGDGEQYF.

The chain is built from TRBV6-2 or TRBV6-3 and TRBJ1-3, with TRBD1 matching 7 bases. Germline V gene sequence: CDR1 MNHEY, CDR2 SVGEGT. The V gene end was trimmed by 5 bases and the J gene end by 0 bases; junction bases not matched to a gene: 7. The CDR3 has 16 amino acids. CDR3 sequence reads: CASSQRDSLSGNTIYF. The DNA for the CDR3 is TGTGCCAGCAGTCAAAGGGACAGCCTCTCTGGAAACACCATATATTTT.

The rearrangement links TRBV11-2 to TRBJ2-1; 10 bases match TRBD2. Germline trimming cut 5 bases from V and 7 bases from J; bases unmatched to any gene: 17. This CDR3 contains 18 residues. Germline CDR1 SGHAT, CDR2 FQNNGV. The CDR3 DNA sequence: TGTGCCAGCAGCGCGAGGGGCGGTCTAGCGGGGGCTCAGAATGAGCAGTTCTTC. Residues: CASSARGGLAGAQNEQFF.

V gene TRBV19 combines with J gene TRBJ1-5; 8 nucleotides line up with TRBD1. CDR1 is LNHDA, CDR2 SQIVND, per germline (reference sequence). Trimming removed 5 bases from V and 2 bases from J; junction bases left unmatched: 8. CDR3 length: 16 residues. The CDR3 sequence: CASSELADRGNQPQHF. The CDR3 DNA reads TGTGCCAGTAGTGAACTGGCGGACAGGGGCAATCAGCCCCAGCATTTT.

The chain uses TRBV6-5 and TRBJ1-1; TRBD1 matches 8 bases. Germline-derived CDR1 and CDR2 are MNHEY and SVGAGI. The J segment lost 1 base and the V segment lost 5 bases, leaving 3 bases of the junction unmatched. This CDR3 has 14 residues. The CDR3 DNA sequence: TGTGCCAGCAGTCGCGGGACAGGGAACACTGAAGCTTTCTTT. This translates into CASSRGTGNTEAFF.

Regarding this clone: The same CDR3 also results from other DNA sequences found in this sample. The chain recombines TRBV19 with TRBJ1-2, with 8 bases aligning to TRBD1. CDR1 and CDR2 from the germline V gene are LNHDA and SQIVND (reference sequence). The ends lost 3 bases at V and 2 bases at J; junction bases unmatched: 2. The CDR3 covers 14 residues. CDR3 coding DNA: TGTGCCAGTAGTATTCAGGGGGCGAACTATGGCTACACCTTC. This sequence encodes CASSIQGANYGYTF.

This rearrangement joins TRBV19 to TRBJ1-1, with TRBD1 identical over 9 bases. The junction had 18 bases not matched to a gene; V was cut back by 7 bases and J by 3 bases. This CDR3 comprises 18 residues. The germline V gene encodes CDR1 LNHDA and CDR2 SQIVND (reference sequence). Written as DNA, the CDR3 is TGTGCCAGTACCCCCCTTAGACCCCTAGACAGGGGGTACACTGAAGCTTTCTTT. It is translated as CASTPLRPLDRGYTEAFF. Variable domain in full (rest from reference TRBV19 and TRBJ1-1): DGGITQSPKYLFRKEGQNVTLSCEQNLNHDAMYWYRQDPGQGLRLIYYSQIVNDFQKGDIAEGYSVSREKKESFPLTVTSAQKNPTAFYLCASTPLRPLDRGYTEAFFGQGTRLTVV.

The chain has TRBV11-2 and TRBJ1-1, with D hard to call. Looked up from germline, CDR1 is SGHAT and CDR2 is FQNNGV. The V gene lost 5 bases and the J gene lost 7 bases, with 14 bases spanning the gap. This CDR3 spans 13 amino acids. Here the CDR3 DNA reads TGTGCCAGCAGCATTTCATCCCGAGATGAAGCTTTCTTT. It is translated as CASSISSRDEAFF.

The chain uses TRBV21-1 and TRBJ2-7; TRBD2 is the table's D call, not checked against the DNA. TRBV21-1 represents a pseudogene. The CDR3 consists of 16 residues. CDR3: CASSARPEGGSYEQYF. The CDR3 DNA reads TGTGCCAGCTCCGCCCGACCCGAGGGCGGATCCTACGAGCAGTACTTC.

This sequence joins TRBV6-2 or TRBV6-3 and TRBJ2-7; D is undetermined. Germline V gene sequence: CDR1 MNHEY, CDR2 SVGEGT. This CDR3 is built from 12 residues. V lost 4 bases, J lost 5 bases, and 9 bases lay in between. CDR3 amino acids: CASSSNLDEQYF. DNA of the CDR3: TGTGCCAGCAGTTCAAACCTAGACGAGCAGTACTTC.

The chain joins TRBV11-2 to TRBJ2-7; a possible D gene is TRBD1 (6 bases). CDR1 is SGHAT, CDR2 FQNNGV, per germline. The germline V and J ends were trimmed by 3 bases and 8 bases, with 11 bases remaining between them. There are 12 residues in the CDR3. CDR3 coding DNA: TGTGCCAGCAGCTTCACAGGGTTCCAGCAGTACTTC. This translates into CASSFTGFQQYF. The whole variable domain, filled in from reference TRBV11-2 and TRBJ2-7, reads EAGVAQSPRYKIIEKRQSVAFWCNPISGHATLYWYQQILGQGPKLLIQFQNNGVVDDSQLPKDRFSAERLKGVDSTLKIQPAKLEDSAVYLCASSFTGFQQYFGPGTRLTVT.